Below, 24 T cell receptor beta chains from the same sample are listed, as sequenced in a study of T cells expressing NK-cell markers. Reprocessing the 5' RACE reads, TCRdb reports a single entry for every CDR3 protein and omits DNA. Seen in this sample are some 390,000 distinct CDR3 sequences; the ten most common clones hold around 11%. The specimen sequenced was blood T cells: a sorted CD56 or NKG2C T cell subset, CD4+ or CD8+ T cells, or bulk PBMC T cells (not recorded which). These receptors were collected from a woman between 45 and 65 years old in good health.

The rearrangement joins TRBV6-5 to TRBJ2-1; TCRdb selects TRBD1, and the lack of DNA leaves this call unchecked. Germline V gives CDR1 MNHEY, CDR2 SVGAGI. This CDR3 is built from 17 residues. This CDR3 is CASSTGIHRGIYNEQFF.

V gene TRBV13 combines with J gene TRBJ2-1; TCRdb reports TRBD2, a call that lacks DNA to check it against. The CDR3 runs 17 residues. The germline CDR1 and CDR2 sequences are PRHDT and FYEKMQ (reference sequence). The CDR3 region is CASSEPRLAGGSNEQFF.

The rearrangement uses TRBV10-3 and TRBJ1-2. Germline V CDR1 and CDR2: ENHRY, SYGVKD. The CDR3 has 14 amino acids. CDR3 amino acids: CAISDRVLGYGYTF.

The chain links TRBV12-3 or TRBV12-4 to TRBJ1-1. The length of the CDR3 is 13 residues. CDR3 protein: CASSLVSRSEAFF.

The J gene is TRBJ2-5, the V gene TRBV6-5; TCRdb's D call of TRBD2 is untestable without DNA. The germline V gene has CDR1 MNHEY and CDR2 SVGAGI. The CDR3 is 15 residues long. The CDR3 region is CASSPLSPAQETQYF.

The rearrangement links TRBV20-1 to TRBJ2-3. This CDR3 contains 14 residues. Germline values: CDR1 DFQATT, CDR2 SNEGSKA (reference sequence). The CDR3 reads CSARGPSYSDTQYF.

The chain has TRBV19 and TRBJ1-1. This CDR3 comprises 14 residues. Germline lookup yields CDR1 LNHDA and CDR2 SQIVND (reference sequence). CDR3 sequence: CASRLDSPWARAFF.

CDR3: CASSLKDGSHEQYF. V usage is TRBV5-1 and J usage is TRBJ2-7; TCRdb picks TRBD2, but there is no DNA to check that call. Per the germline V gene, CDR1 is SGHRS and CDR2 is YFSETQ. The CDR3 runs 14 residues.

The rearrangement links TRBV20-1 to TRBJ2-1. There are 13 residues in the CDR3. Looked up from germline, CDR1 is DFQATT and CDR2 is SNEGSKA (reference sequence). The CDR3 protein is CSGVGTSYNEQFF.

This chain links TRBV7-6 with TRBJ1-1; TCRdb indicates TRBD1, and absent DNA this call remains unverified. This CDR3 region has 16 residues. Germline CDR1 is SGHVS and CDR2 is FNYEAQ. The CDR3 loop reads CASSTLRGRRHSEAFF.

The rearrangement links TRBV3-1 to TRBJ2-3; the D call of TRBD2 rests on TCRdb alone, since no DNA is present to check it. In germline, CDR1 is LGHDT, CDR2 YNNKEL (reference sequence). The CDR3 is 13 amino acids. CDR3 loop: CASNPSGREAVYF.

The rearrangement uses TRBV6-1 and TRBJ1-4; as DNA is missing, the TRBD1 call by TCRdb cannot be tested. This CDR3 has 16 amino acids. CDR1 MNHNS and CDR2 SASEGT come from the germline V gene. The CDR3: CASSEIGTEHRRPLFF.

The V and J genes are TRBV19 and TRBJ2-3; the D call of TRBD2 rests on TCRdb alone, since no DNA is present to check it. CDR3 length: 14 residues. Germline assignment: CDR1 LNHDA and CDR2 SQIVND (reference sequence). This CDR3 reads CASSRGVQTDTQYF.

The chain is built from TRBV10-3 and TRBJ2-5; TCRdb's D call of TRBD2 is untestable without DNA. This CDR3 is 13 amino acids long. Per germline, CDR1 ENHRY and CDR2 SYGVKD. The CDR3 region is CATGGLYKTTQYF.

This chain connects TRBV6-5 to TRBJ2-1; lacking DNA, the TRBD2 call made by TCRdb goes unchecked. Germline V CDR1 and CDR2: MNHEY, SVGAGI. CDR3 size: 16 residues. CDR3 region: CASSSFYSGIDNEQFF.

V and J are TRBV7-3 and TRBJ2-3. The germline CDR1 and CDR2 sequences are SGHTA and FQGTGA. The length of the CDR3 is 13 residues. CDR3 residues: CASSFISTDTQYF. The whole variable domain, filled in from reference TRBV7-3 and TRBJ2-3, reads GAGVSQTPSNKVTEKGKYVELRCDPISGHTALYWYRQSLGQGPEFLIYFQGTGAADDSGLPNDRFFAVRPEGSVSTLKIQRTERGDSAVYLCASSFISTDTQYFGPGTRLTVL.

The genes are TRBV29-1 and TRBJ1-2; TCRdb's D gene call, TRBD1, goes unchecked for lack of DNA. CDR1 and CDR2 from the germline V gene are SQVTM and ANQGSEA. The CDR3 runs to 16 residues. The chain's CDR3 is CSVEDLSTGAGRGYTF.

The J gene is TRBJ2-2, the V gene TRBV6-5; TCRdb outputs TRBD2, but without DNA this stays unchecked. CDR1 and CDR2 from the germline V gene are MNHEY and SVGAGI. The CDR3 is made up of 17 amino acids. The CDR3 reads CASSYSGTSGLGGELFF.

The J gene is TRBJ2-2, the V gene TRBV20-1; TCRdb calls TRBD1, which cannot be checked without DNA. The germline V gene has CDR1 DFQATT and CDR2 SNEGSKA (reference sequence). This CDR3 spans 17 amino acids. The CDR3 protein is CSARDRLRDSGTGELFF.

The CDR3 region is CASSWKELSEAFF. This chain links TRBV12-3 or TRBV12-4 with TRBJ1-1. The CDR3 extends over 13 amino acids.

The chain carries TRBV3-1 and TRBJ1-4. Germline V gene sequence: CDR1 LGHDT, CDR2 YNNKEL (reference sequence). CDR3 length: 12 amino acids. CDR3 sequence: CASSQGAEKLFF.

The chain is built from TRBV18 and TRBJ2-1; TCRdb reports TRBD2, a call that lacks DNA to check it against. The CDR3 extends over 16 amino acids. Germline assignment: CDR1 KGHSH and CDR2 LQKENI. The CDR3 reads CASSPLLAGGGNEQFF.

The V gene is TRBV25-1, the J gene TRBJ2-3. The CDR3 extends over 14 amino acids. Looked up from germline, CDR1 is MGHDK and CDR2 is SYGVNS. This CDR3 is CASRSIGNTDTQYF.

This chain connects TRBV5-1 to TRBJ2-3; checking the TCRdb D call of TRBD2 is not possible without DNA. CDR3 size: 18 residues. The germline gives CDR1 SGHRS, CDR2 YFSETQ. The CDR3 reads CASRRNSGRASGTDTQYF.